This TCR beta chain was captured by sequencing in a study of human T cells and chemical hapten exposure. Overall study results and limits: Sensitization with DPC brought no change to TCRs above 1 in 1000 in frequency.

Sample time point: pre-sensitization, week 0. As to treatment: therapeutic diphenylcyclopropenone sensitization with weekly scalp DPC. As regards this clonotype: The target antigen is unknown.

Individual cDNA molecules received unique molecular identifiers in the library. TCRdb analysed the RACE reads with MiXCR anew, one entry per CDR3 protein. The sample has around 300,000 distinct CDR3 sequences, over 7.5% seen once. The receptor's source is a man younger than 35 with alopecia areata. Some clones in this sample may be carry-over from other donors' samples. This specimen was whole blood, taken in connection with sensitization to the hapten diphenylcyclopropenone (DPC).

The CDR3 sequence: CASSFQGSNQPQHF. The CDR3 DNA reads as TGTGCCAGCAGCTTCCAGGGGTCCAATCAGCCCCAGCATTTT. The chain joins TRBV5-6 to TRBJ1-5; D perhaps matches TRBD1 (6 bases). CDR3 length: 14 residues. Trimming removed 2 bases at V and 3 bases at J, with 9 bases between. Germline V gene lookup returns CDR1 SGHDT and CDR2 YYEEEE.